This passage covers 29 T cell receptor beta chains from one sample sequenced in a study of T cells after yellow fever vaccination. TCRdb independently ran MiXCR on the 5' RACE reads; one entry per CDR3 protein. There are some 350,000 distinct CDR3 sequences in the sample; 7.5% to 9% occur only once, and about 20% lies in the top ten. The specimen was PBMCs, collected on the day of the first yellow fever vaccination. These receptors originate from a young man who received the YFV17D yellow fever vaccine.

This clonotype was counted between two and nine times. Germline is not matched at one junction end, which may reflect a read error. The chain recombines TRBV5-4 with TRBJ1-1; 8 bases fit TRBD1. The germline V gene has CDR1 SGHNT and CDR2 YYREEE (reference sequence). The CDR3 totals 14 residues. The CDR3 DNA follows: TGTGCCAGCAGCTTGGACAGGGGGAACTCTGAAGCTTTCTTT. As protein: CASSLDRGNSEAFF.

The V call is TRBV28, the J call TRBJ2-7; D ambiguous. Trimming cost V 5 bases and J 4 bases, with 6 bases left between them. In germline, CDR1 is MDHEN, CDR2 SYDVKM. CDR3 length equals 11 residues. In DNA form, the CDR3 reads TGTGCCAGCAGTGACTTATACGAGCAGTACGTC. Protein: CASSDLYEQYV.

This clonotype showed up just a few times. V is TRBV4-1 and J is TRBJ1-1; tentative D call: TRBD1 (5 bases). Germline V gene sequence: CDR1 MGHRA, CDR2 YSYEKL. The CDR3 consists of 15 residues. V was clipped by 1 base and J by 5 bases, with 14 bases between them. The CDR3 DNA reads TGCGCCAGCAGCCAAGCAGGGTCCGGCGGGACTGAAGCTTTCTTT. It yields the protein CASSQAGSGGTEAFF.

The sample holds a few counts of this clonotype. The chain recombines TRBV4-2 with TRBJ2-1; TRBD2 agrees at 12 bases. The CDR3 extends over 17 amino acids. Trimming took 1 base from V and 9 from J; bases not matched to a gene: 10. The germline gives CDR1 LGHNA, CDR2 YNFKEQ. In DNA, the CDR3 is TGTGCCAGCAGCCAAGTACCCCGGGCTAGCGGGGGGGGTGAGCAGTTCTTC. This codes for CASSQVPRASGGGEQFF.

This sequence joins TRBV20-1 and TRBJ2-1, with TRBD2 as a possible D gene (5 bases). The CDR3 sequence is 14 residues long. V gave up 3 bases and J gave up 8 bases, with 17 bases separating them. CDR1 and CDR2 from the germline V gene are DFQATT and SNEGSKA (reference sequence). The CDR3 protein is CSASERLPLYEQFF. In DNA form, the CDR3 reads TGCAGTGCTAGCGAGCGGTTGCCCCTTTATGAGCAGTTCTTC.

This clonotype came up many times. The rearrangement links TRBV5-6 to TRBJ2-7; D remains unclear. The V gene's germline CDR1 is SGHDT and CDR2 YYEEEE. The CDR3 consists of 14 residues. Trimming shortened V by 0 bases and J by 3 bases, and 10 bases separated the two germline ends. The CDR3 DNA sequence: TGTGCCAGCAGCTTGGGCAGAAACGTCTACGAGCAGTACGTC. Protein sequence: CASSLGRNVYEQYV.

Ten or more counts support this clonotype. The chain is built from TRBV4-1 and TRBJ2-3; 7 bases match TRBD2. There are 17 residues in the CDR3. V was clipped by 0 bases and J by 0 bases; unmatched bases: 6. Germline-derived CDR1 and CDR2 are MGHRA and YSYEKL. The CDR3 DNA reads as TGCGCCAGCAGCCAAGACCCAGCGGGGACTAGCACAGATACGCAGTATTTT. It specifies CASSQDPAGTSTDTQYF.

Many counts were recorded for this clonotype. This chain uses TRBV12-3 or TRBV12-4 with TRBJ2-7, with 8 bases fitting TRBD1. Trimming removed 5 bases from V and 4 bases from J; junction bases left unmatched: 7. The CDR3 is 14 residues long. The CDR3 DNA reads as TGTGCCAGCAGTCCTAGGACAGGGAATTACGAGCAGTACTTC. Residues: CASSPRTGNYEQYF.

This clonotype was counted at least ten times. J is TRBJ1-4 and V is TRBV4-1; D unclear. V was trimmed by 1 base and J by 7 bases, leaving 4 bases between them. The CDR3 is 12 residues long. Germline V gives CDR1 MGHRA, CDR2 YSYEKL. CDR3 sequence (DNA): TGCGCCAGCAGCCAAGGCACTGAAAAACTGTTTTTT. Translating it yields CASSQGTEKLFF.

This clonotype was seen just once. J is TRBJ2-3 and V is TRBV7-9; 7 nucleotides align to TRBD2. The V and J ends lost 6 bases and 2 bases, in that order; junction bases with no gene match: 8. The CDR3 is 15 amino acids. Germline V CDR1 and CDR2: SEHNR, FQNEAQ (reference sequence). This CDR3 is CASSFTSAPTDTQYF. Written as DNA, the CDR3 is TGTGCCAGCAGTTTTACTAGCGCGCCCACAGATACGCAGTATTTT.

This clonotype was counted ten times or more. J is TRBJ2-3 and V is TRBV27; possible D gene TRBD1, 6 bases. This CDR3 is built from 15 residues. V shed 3 bases and J shed 2 bases, with 12 bases lying between them. The germline V gene encodes CDR1 MNHEY and CDR2 SMNVEV (reference sequence). The DNA of the CDR3 is TGTGCCAGCAGTTTGGCCACAGGGTACACAGATACGCAGTATTTT. Protein sequence: CASSLATGYTDTQYF.

The gene calls are TRBV4-1 and TRBJ2-7; perhaps TRBD1 as D (6 bases). Germline V gene data show CDR1 as MGHRA and CDR2 as YSYEKL. The CDR3 contains 15 residues. V dropped 3 bases and J dropped 2 bases, with 14 bases sitting between them. CDR3 residues: CASSQFGTKAYEQYV. CDR3 sequence (DNA): TGCGCCAGCAGCCAGTTTGGGACAAAGGCCTACGAGCAGTACGTC.

This clonotype was recorded at least ten times. The chain employs TRBV5-1 and TRBJ2-5; the D gene is possibly TRBD1 (5 bases). Trimming removed 2 bases at V and 3 bases at J, with 11 bases between. Germline V gene sequence: CDR1 SGHRS, CDR2 YFSETQ. The CDR3 has 14 residues. The CDR3 reads CASSLSHRKETQYF. Here the CDR3 DNA reads TGCGCCAGCAGCTTATCGCACAGGAAAGAGACCCAGTACTTC.

V gene TRBV29-1 combines with J gene TRBJ1-1, with D possibly TRBD1 on 5 matching bases. The germline V gene encodes CDR1 SQVTM and CDR2 ANQGSEA. V shed 6 bases and J shed 3 bases, with 14 bases lying between them. This CDR3 has 13 residues. CDR3 in DNA: TGCAGCGTAGTCCGGGGCCTGGACACTGAAGCTTTCTTT. Translating it yields CSVVRGLDTEAFF. Supplemented by reference TRBV29-1 and TRBJ1-1, the full variable domain reads SAVISQKPSRDICQRGTSLTIQCQVDSQVTMMFWYRQQPGQSLTLIATANQGSEATYESGFVIDKFPISRPNLTFSTLTVSNMSPEDSSIYLCSVVRGLDTEAFFGQGTRLTVV.

The V gene is TRBV11-2, the J gene TRBJ1-2, with a possible D match to TRBD1 (6 bases). Trimming left V 10 bases short and J 3 bases short, with 15 bases between. This CDR3 has 13 residues. CDR1 is SGHAT and CDR2 is FQNNGV in the germline V gene. The CDR3 protein is CATFPGADYGYTF. The CDR3 region has the DNA TGTGCCACCTTCCCAGGGGCCGACTATGGCTACACCTTC.

The chain uses TRBV5-1 and TRBJ2-1; a possible D gene is TRBD2 (5 bases). Germline-derived CDR1 and CDR2 are SGHRS and YFSETQ. Trimming took 1 base from V and 2 from J, leaving 10 bases between them. CDR3 length: 15 amino acids. Here the CDR3 reads CASSLFLAAYNEQFF. CDR3 sequence (DNA): TGCGCCAGCAGCTTGTTCCTAGCCGCCTACAATGAGCAGTTCTTC.

The chain employs TRBV7-9 and TRBJ2-3; no definite D call. The CDR3 runs to 15 residues. Trimming stripped 3 bases from V and 1 base from J, with 11 bases between. Germline V gene sequence: CDR1 SEHNR, CDR2 FQNEAQ (reference sequence). The CDR3 sequence: CASSLYSPGTDTQYF. The CDR3 DNA reads TGTGCCAGCAGCTTGTATTCACCCGGCACAGATACGCAGTATTTT.

This clonotype has just a few counts. V is TRBV12-3 or TRBV12-4 and J is TRBJ1-3; D may be TRBD1 (6 bases). This CDR3 spans 15 amino acids. V was pared by 6 bases and J by 0 bases, with 12 bases between. This CDR3 is CASRHRDRSGNTIYF. The CDR3 coding sequence is TGTGCCAGCAGACACAGGGACCGCTCTGGAAACACCATATATTTT.

This clonotype showed up just a few times. The genes are TRBV5-1 and TRBJ2-1; 12 bases are shared with TRBD2. The CDR3 is 15 residues long. The ends lost 3 bases at V and 6 bases at J; junction bases unmatched: 4. The germline CDR1 and CDR2 sequences are SGHRS and YFSETQ. The CDR3 loop is CASSSTSGGLNEQFF. The DNA of the CDR3 is TGCGCCAGCAGCTCGACTAGCGGGGGCCTCAATGAGCAGTTCTTC.

This clonotype showed up just a few times. The V call is TRBV6-2 or TRBV6-3, the J call TRBJ1-1; no reliable D call. This CDR3 is 13 amino acids long. The germline V gene encodes CDR1 MNHEY and CDR2 SVGEGT. V was trimmed by 6 bases and J by 1 base, leaving 9 bases between them. The CDR3 nucleotides read TGTGCCAGCAGAAAACAGTCGAACACTGAAGCTTTCTTT. It yields the protein CASRKQSNTEAFF.

This clonotype has a handful of counts. The junction does not match germline at one end; this may be a read error. The chain carries TRBV7-2 and TRBJ2-4; 7 nucleotides align to TRBD1. Germline-derived CDR1 and CDR2 are SGHTA and FQGNSA. The CDR3 has 12 residues. This CDR3 is CASSLAGGRANF. The CDR3 coding sequence is TGTGCCAGCAGCTTAGCAGGGGGCCGGGCGAACTTC.

This rearrangement joins TRBV3-1 to TRBJ2-2; TRBD1 matches at 9 bases. V dropped 6 bases and J dropped 0; count of bases not matched to a gene: 2. The CDR3 has 15 residues. Germline lookup yields CDR1 LGHDT and CDR2 YNNKEL (reference sequence). CDR3 nucleotide sequence: TGTGCCAGCAGAGACAGGGGGGCGAACACCGGGGAGCTGTTTTTT. This translates into CASRDRGANTGELFF.

This clonotype was seen only a few times. The CDR3 DNA is TGTGCCAGCAGCGTAAACAGGGGGAGCTCTGGAAACACCATATATTTT. This encodes CASSVNRGSSGNTIYF. The gene calls are TRBV7-2 and TRBJ1-3; 8 bases are shared with TRBD1. Germline V gene data show CDR1 as SGHTA and CDR2 as FQGNSA. After removal of 5 bases from V and 0 bases from J, the junction contained 6 bases not matched to a gene. This CDR3 comprises 16 residues.

This clonotype was seen a few times. This chain uses TRBV7-6 with TRBJ1-6; the match to TRBD1 covers 10 bases. J lost 10 bases, V lost 1 base, and 10 bases had no gene match. This CDR3 spans 17 amino acids. The germline gives CDR1 SGHVS, CDR2 FNYEAQ. CDR3 region: CASSLVVRDRGRSPLHF. The CDR3 nucleotides read TGTGCCAGCAGCTTAGTGGTCCGGGACAGGGGTCGCTCACCCCTCCACTTT.

This clonotype was seen more than once but under ten times. CDR3 sequence reads: CASGLVRQPNSNEKLFF. The CDR3 nucleotides are TGTGCTAGTGGTTTGGTACGACAGCCAAATTCTAATGAAAAACTGTTTTTT. The gene calls are TRBV12-5 and TRBJ1-4, with D maybe TRBD1 (5 bases). Germline V gene lookup returns CDR1 LGHNT and CDR2 FRNRAP. Between the trimmed V and J ends, which lost 0 bases and 3 bases, there was a span of 14 bases. The length of the CDR3 is 17 residues.

This clonotype was counted a few times. The chain joins TRBV27 to TRBJ2-7; 7 nucleotides line up with TRBD1. The CDR3 spans 15 residues. CDR1 and CDR2 (germline): MNHEY, SMNVEV (reference sequence). V dropped 6 bases and J dropped 2; count of bases not matched to a gene: 10. The CDR3 bases are TGTGCCAGCAGCTCAGGGGGTGGGTTACCCTACGAGCAGTACTTC. Its protein is CASSSGGGLPYEQYF.

This clonotype occurred a few times. The rearrangement links TRBV29-1 to TRBJ2-2, with D possibly being TRBD1 (6 bases). The V end lost 2 bases, the J end lost 6 bases, and 10 bases lay between the germline ends. Germline values: CDR1 SQVTM, CDR2 ANQGSEA. This CDR3 is built from 13 residues. The CDR3 region is CSVELQGAGELFF. DNA for the CDR3: TGCAGCGTTGAATTACAGGGCGCCGGGGAGCTGTTTTTT.

This clonotype was recorded many times. The rearrangement uses TRBV6-5 and TRBJ2-7, with 9 positions matching TRBD1. This CDR3 has 14 amino acids. Germline CDR1 reads MNHEY; CDR2 reads SVGAGI. The trim removed 5 bases at V and 6 bases at J, leaving 8 bases unmatched. The CDR3 is CASSNPGQGSEQYF. The CDR3 DNA sequence: TGTGCCAGCAGTAACCCGGGACAGGGAAGCGAGCAGTACTTC.

This chain uses TRBV5-1 with TRBJ2-7, with 11 bases identical to TRBD2. Germline V CDR1 and CDR2: SGHRS, YFSETQ. The V gene end was trimmed by 2 bases and the J gene end by 7 bases; junction bases not matched to a gene: 2. The length of the CDR3 is 13 residues. CDR3 amino acids: CASSLLAGDEQYF. DNA of the CDR3: TGCGCCAGCAGCTTACTAGCGGGGGATGAGCAGTACTTC.